These 15 T cell receptor beta chains were all obtained from the same sample, sequenced in a study of blood T cells in healthy people across ages. Next came a second PCR, run for about 7 to 11 cycles, which used a sample-barcoded 5' primer along with a J-beta primer mix. TCRdb processed the 5' RACE reads anew with MiXCR; each CDR3 protein has one entry. Altogether more than 900,000 distinct CDR3 sequences are present, under 30% being singletons, with the ten largest covering about 0.8%. These data also featured in a second study, about T cells of mothers and their children.

The specimen was blood. The source is a girl under 10 years old in good health.

This clonotype was counted between two and nine times. Written as DNA, the CDR3 is TGCAGCGTTGCCCTGGGACTAGTAAAAGAGACCCAGTACTTC. It translates to CSVALGLVKETQYF. This rearrangement joins TRBV29-1 to TRBJ2-5, with 8 bases identical to TRBD2. V lost 4 bases to trimming and J lost 3 bases; unmatched junction nucleotides: 7. The germline V gene encodes CDR1 SQVTM and CDR2 ANQGSEA. The CDR3 length is 14 residues.

The chain links TRBV7-9 to TRBJ2-3, with D possibly TRBD1 on 6 matching bases. Trimming took 3 bases from V and 6 from J, leaving 10 bases between them. The CDR3 sequence is 13 residues long. CDR1 is SEHNR, CDR2 FQNEAQ, per germline (reference sequence). The CDR3 DNA reads TGTGCCAGCAGCTTGGCAACAGGGGATACGCAGTATTTT. Protein product: CASSLATGDTQYF.

V and J are TRBV13 and TRBJ2-7, with 9 bases lining up with TRBD1. Germline CDR1 and CDR2: PRHDT and FYEKMQ (reference sequence). Trimming took 2 bases from V and 0 from J; bases not matched to a gene: 11. The CDR3 consists of 18 residues. CDR3 protein: CASSLLSDGTGSSYEQYF. The CDR3 DNA is TGTGCCAGCAGCTTACTAAGTGACGGGACAGGGTCCTCCTACGAGCAGTACTTC. Full variable domain (rest looked up from reference TRBV13 and TRBJ2-7): AAGVIQSPRHLIKEKRETATLKCYPIPRHDTVYWYQQGPGQDPQFLISFYEKMQSDKGSIPDRFSAQQFSDYHSELNMSSLELGDSALYFCASSLLSDGTGSSYEQYFGPGTRLTVT.

The sample holds many counts of this clonotype. An end of the junction differs from the germline gene, which may be a read error. This chain links TRBV7-7 with TRBJ2-1, with D maybe TRBD2 (7 bases). Germline values: CDR1 SSHAT, CDR2 FNYEAQ (reference sequence). This CDR3 has 16 residues. The CDR3 loop reads CASSLLGGARSNEQFF. The CDR3 bases are TGTGCTAGCAGCTTATTGGGGGGGGCGCGTTCGAATGAGCAGTTCTTC.

In its sample, this clonotype was seen once. CDR3 sequence (DNA): TGTGCCAGCAGTGAAGAGGTAGGAGGAGAGACCCAGTACTTC. Protein sequence: CASSEEVGGETQYF. The chain recombines TRBV6-1 with TRBJ2-5, with TRBD2 as a possible D gene (5 bases). The germline V gene encodes CDR1 MNHNS and CDR2 SASEGT. Trimming left V 1 base short and J 4 bases short, with 10 bases between. The CDR3 spans 14 residues.

J is TRBJ2-5 and V is TRBV10-3, with unresolved D. There are 14 residues in the CDR3. Deletions cut 1 base from V and 0 bases from J, with 6 bases between. Germline values: CDR1 ENHRY, CDR2 SYGVKD. The CDR3, as DNA: TGTGCCATCAGTGAGTACGCGGACCAAGAGACCCAGTACTTC. Translation: CAISEYADQETQYF.

The CDR3 coding sequence is TGTGCCAGCACGGGTGGGTCGGAGACCCAGTACTTC. As protein: CASTGGSETQYF. The chain uses TRBV5-6 and TRBJ2-5; D not resolved. This CDR3 region has 12 residues. Trimming left V 6 bases short and J 5 bases short, with 11 bases between. Germline V CDR1 and CDR2: SGHDT, YYEEEE.

The sample holds a few counts of this clonotype. This rearrangement joins TRBV29-1 to TRBJ2-1; D remains unclear. The J call could be wrong; TRBJ2-5 is a better fit for the DNA end. Germline V lookup: CDR1 SQVTM, CDR2 ANQGSEA. CDR3 length: 12 residues. The CDR3 coding sequence is TGCAGCGGGGGATCACCCCGAGAGACCCAGTACTTC. It yields the protein CSGGSPRETQYF.

V is TRBV5-1 and J is TRBJ2-7; a possible D gene is TRBD2 (6 bases). CDR3 size: 13 residues. Germline CDR1 SGHRS, CDR2 YFSETQ. V gave up 8 bases and J gave up 2 bases, with 14 bases separating them. The CDR3 region is CASSGEGTYEQYF. The CDR3 nucleotides read TGCGCCAGTTCGGGAGAGGGTACCTACGAGCAGTACTTC.

About this clonotype itself: A read error may produce the germline difference seen at one junction end. The rearrangement joins TRBV20-1 to TRBJ2-5, with D possibly matching TRBD1 (6 bases). The CDR3 has 17 residues. Germline values: CDR1 DFQATT, CDR2 SNEGSKA (reference sequence). This CDR3 is CSARNPLRDIDQETQYF. The DNA for the CDR3 is TGCAGTGCTAGAAACCCACTCCGGGACATCGACCAGGAGACCCAGTACTTC.

This sequence joins TRBV5-1 and TRBJ1-2; perhaps TRBD1 as D (5 bases). Germline V gene lookup returns CDR1 SGHRS and CDR2 YFSETQ. The CDR3 sequence is 14 residues long. V lost 4 bases, J lost 5 bases, and 15 bases lay in between. This CDR3 reads CASSMGLRGYGYTF. DNA of the CDR3: TGCGCCAGCAGCATGGGGCTCAGAGGGTATGGCTACACCTTC.

Concerning this clonotype: Lacking the conserved final phenylalanine or tryptophan, this CDR3 likely reflects a read error. The chain employs TRBV20-1 and TRBJ1-2, with D possibly matching TRBD1 (6 bases). Trimming took 5 bases from V and 8 from J, leaving 24 bases between them. The CDR3 runs 15 residues. Germline V gene lookup returns CDR1 DFQATT and CDR2 SNEGSKA (reference sequence). The CDR3 bases are TGCAGTGCTTTTACAGACAGGACAAACCCTGGGGGCTACACCCTC. Protein sequence: CSAFTDRTNPGGYTL.

This sequence joins TRBV11-3 and TRBJ2-1; the D is unclear. Looked up from germline, CDR1 is SGHNT and CDR2 is YENEEA. Trimming left V 4 bases short and J 9 bases short, with 10 bases between. The CDR3 length is 12 residues. The CDR3 DNA is TGTGCCAGCAGCTACAACCACGGTGAGCAGTTCTTC. Translation gives CASSYNHGEQFF.

This clonotype was seen a handful of times. The V and J genes are TRBV18 and TRBJ1-6; the D is unclear. This CDR3 is 15 amino acids long. The V and J ends lost 1 base and 5 bases respectively, with 9 bases between them. The germline V gene has CDR1 KGHSH and CDR2 LQKENI. Here the CDR3 DNA reads TGTGCCAGCTCACCACTCGAAACCGATAATTCACCCCTCCACTTT. Encoded protein: CASSPLETDNSPLHF.

This clonotype was seen a handful of times. The CDR3 does not end in the conserved phenylalanine or tryptophan, so this is likely a read error. V usage is TRBV29-1 and J usage is TRBJ1-1; D may be TRBD1 (5 bases). Deletions cut 2 bases from V and 9 bases from J, with 19 bases between. There are 14 residues in the CDR3. Germline V CDR1 and CDR2: SQVTM, ANQGSEA. This chain's CDR3 is CSVESLGQNRQAFS. DNA of the CDR3: TGCAGCGTTGAATCGTTGGGGCAAAACCGGCAAGCTTTCTCT.